This passage covers 16 T cell receptor beta chains from one sample sequenced in a study of T cell changes during pregnancy in multiple sclerosis. The protocol was immunoSEQ multiplex PCR, while the TCRdb copy is restricted to in-frame clones and leaves out a portion. There are over 30,000 clones in the sample; about 90% occur only once, and 2.5% to 3.5% lies in the top ten. The sequences come from CD4+ T cells from peripheral blood mononuclear cells, collected in the third trimester of pregnancy. These receptors were taken from a female donor in good health, enrolled as a control in a pregnancy study.

This clone is medium-sized (0.01 to 0.1%) by share. The genes are TRBV5-1 and TRBJ1-1, with a possible D match to TRBD1 (6 bases). The V end was cut by 0 bases, the J end by 2 bases, with 11 bases between. CDR3 length equals 15 residues. From germline, CDR1 is SGHRS and CDR2 YFSETQ. CDR3 nucleotides: TGCGCCAGCAGCTTGGACAGGGTAGGAAACACTGAAGCTTTCTTT. It translates to CASSLDRVGNTEAFF. The full variable domain, rest sourced from reference TRBV5-1 and TRBJ1-1, is KAGVTQTPRYLIKTRGQQVTLSCSPISGHRSVSWYQQTPGQGLQFLFEYFSETQRNKGNFPGRFSGRQFSNSRSEMNVSTLELGDSALYLCASSLDRVGNTEAFFGQGTRLTVV.

The rearrangement joins TRBV4-1 to TRBJ2-7, with 7 bases lining up with TRBD1. The CDR3 spans 15 residues. With V trimmed by 3 bases and J by 4 bases, 9 bases remained unmatched. Per the germline V gene, CDR1 is MGHRA and CDR2 is YSYEKL. The CDR3 reads CASSHVGQLQYEQYF. The CDR3, as DNA: TGCGCCAGCAGCCATGTGGGACAGTTACAATACGAGCAGTACTTC.

The genes are TRBV6-1 and TRBJ2-2; D gene ambiguous. The V gene lost 10 bases and the J gene lost 1 base, with 16 bases spanning the gap. Germline V gives CDR1 MNHNS, CDR2 SASEGT. The CDR3 runs 15 residues. Written as DNA, the CDR3 is TGTGCCATTAAAAAGCCTACGGGGAACACCGGGGAGCTGTTTTTT. Translating it yields CAIKKPTGNTGELFF.

The chain employs TRBV6-6 and TRBJ2-7, with 9 positions matching TRBD1. Germline trimming cut 0 bases from V and 3 bases from J; bases unmatched to any gene: 0. CDR1 is MNHNY, CDR2 SVGAGI, per germline (reference sequence). The CDR3 is 14 residues long. CDR3 loop: CASSYSTGGYEQYF. CDR3 DNA: TGTGCCAGCAGTTACTCGACAGGGGGCTACGAGCAGTACTTC.

The chain employs TRBV7-2 and TRBJ1-2; D might be TRBD1 (6 bases). Per germline, CDR1 SGHTA and CDR2 FQGNSA. Trimming shortened V by 4 bases and J by 7 bases, and 22 bases separated the two germline ends. The CDR3 has 16 amino acids. The CDR3 reads CASSSSRTGPPRGYTF. CDR3 bases: TGTGCCAGCAGCTCCTCCAGAACAGGGCCCCCTCGTGGCTACACCTTC.

V usage is TRBV27 and J usage is TRBJ2-7; a possible D gene is TRBD2 (6 bases). V was trimmed by 0 bases and J by 5 bases, leaving 17 bases between them. The CDR3 totals 16 residues. Germline CDR1 is MNHEY and CDR2 is SMNVEV (reference sequence). CDR3: CASSLSPGGTRDEQYF. The CDR3 nucleotides are TGTGCCAGCAGTTTATCCCCCGGGGGAACTCGAGACGAGCAGTACTTC.

There are a few counts of this clone. The chain uses TRBV5-1 and TRBJ1-1; 7 nucleotides align to TRBD1. Germline CDR1 and CDR2: SGHRS and YFSETQ. Losses at the gene ends were 0 bases for V and 0 bases for J; bases not matched to a gene: 8. The CDR3 has 17 residues. CDR3 bases: TGCGCCAGCAGCTTGGCGGGACAGACTCATCTGAACACTGAAGCTTTCTTT. Residues: CASSLAGQTHLNTEAFF.

This clone was picked up one time. The chain is built from TRBV7-9 and TRBJ1-5, with D unresolved. The V gene's germline CDR1 is SEHNR and CDR2 FQNEAQ (reference sequence). V was cut by 2 bases and J by 6 bases, with 11 bases left in between. The CDR3 runs 14 residues. The CDR3 sequence is CASSLSHRGQPQHF. CDR3 DNA: TGTGCCAGCAGCTTATCCCACCGGGGTCAGCCCCAGCATTTT.

J is TRBJ2-3 and V is TRBV2; 8 bases align to TRBD2. J gave up 5 bases and V 2 bases, and 9 bases lay outside the gene matches. The germline V gene encodes CDR1 SNHLY and CDR2 FYNNEI. There are 16 residues in the CDR3. The chain's CDR3 is CASSEMGGGPGDTQYF. The CDR3 nucleotides are TGTGCCAGCAGTGAAATGGGCGGGGGGCCCGGAGATACGCAGTATTTT.

By proportion, this clone is medium-sized. This rearrangement joins TRBV19 to TRBJ2-3; 10 bases match TRBD2. The trim removed 3 bases at V and 3 bases at J, leaving 6 bases unmatched. The CDR3 has 16 residues. Germline values: CDR1 LNHDA, CDR2 SQIVND (reference sequence). The DNA of the CDR3 is TGTGCCAGTAGTATTGCTAGCGGGAGTTCGACAGATACGCAGTATTTT. Encoded protein: CASSIASGSSTDTQYF.

This rearrangement joins TRBV6-1 to TRBJ2-5; D is uncertain. Germline assignment: CDR1 MNHNS and CDR2 SASEGT. Trimming left V 2 bases short and J 6 bases short, with 7 bases between. The CDR3 covers 12 residues. CDR3: CASSEKWQTQYF. Here the CDR3 DNA reads TGTGCCAGCAGTGAAAAGTGGCAGACCCAGTACTTC.

CDR3 region: CASSADSSGELFF. The CDR3 DNA sequence: TGCGCCAGCAGCGCCGACAGTTCCGGGGAGCTGTTTTTT. The chain joins TRBV5-1 to TRBJ2-2; TRBD1 might be the D (5 bases). The CDR3 has 13 amino acids. V lost 4 bases and J 6 bases, leaving 10 bases between the germline ends. Looked up from germline, CDR1 is SGHRS and CDR2 is YFSETQ.

The gene calls are TRBV11-2 and TRBJ2-1, with TRBD2 matching 9 bases. Germline V gene sequence: CDR1 SGHAT, CDR2 FQNNGV. The CDR3 covers 16 residues. The ends lost 5 bases at V and 6 bases at J; junction bases unmatched: 11. The CDR3 sequence is CASSLDWAGGRNEQFF. DNA for the CDR3: TGTGCCAGCAGCCTGGATTGGGCGGGGGGGCGCAATGAGCAGTTCTTC. The full variable domain, completed using reference TRBV11-2 and TRBJ2-1, is EAGVAQSPRYKIIEKRQSVAFWCNPISGHATLYWYQQILGQGPKLLIQFQNNGVVDDSQLPKDRFSAERLKGVDSTLKIQPAKLEDSAVYLCASSLDWAGGRNEQFFGPGTRLTVL.

With regard to this clone: Here the CDR3 omits its conserved ending phenylalanine or tryptophan, so a read error is the likely source. The DNA is omitted, as the CDR3 cannot be located on it reliably, and the CDR3 follows TCRdb's listing. The gene calls are TRBV11-2 and TRBJ1-6. The CDR3 region is 11 residues in length, termini included. The germline V gene has CDR1 SGHAT and CDR2 FQNNGV. The CDR3 region is CASSLVNRVSI.

The chain combines TRBV7-9 with TRBJ2-7, with D perhaps TRBD1 (6 bases). The CDR3 contains 16 residues. V shed 5 bases and J shed 0 bases, with 17 bases lying between them. Germline-derived CDR1 and CDR2 are SEHNR and FQNEAQ (reference sequence). The DNA of the CDR3 is TGTGCCAGCAGCATGAATACAGGGCAACCCTCCTACGAGCAGTACTTC. This gives the protein CASSMNTGQPSYEQYF.

J is TRBJ2-1 and V is TRBV11-3, with 11 bases identical to TRBD2. The CDR3 length is 15 residues. The J segment lost 9 bases and the V segment lost 1 base, leaving 5 bases of the junction unmatched. Per germline, CDR1 SGHNT and CDR2 YENEEA. CDR3 region: CASSLVSGRAAEQFF. The CDR3 nucleotides are TGTGCCAGCAGCTTAGTTAGCGGGAGGGCCGCTGAGCAGTTCTTC. The full variable domain, with the rest looked up from reference TRBV11-3 and TRBJ2-1, is EAGVVQSPRYKIIEKKQPVAFWCNPISGHNTLYWYLQNLGQGPELLIRYENEEAVDDSQLPKDRFSAERLKGVDSTLKIQPAELGDSAVYLCASSLVSGRAAEQFFGPGTRLTVL.